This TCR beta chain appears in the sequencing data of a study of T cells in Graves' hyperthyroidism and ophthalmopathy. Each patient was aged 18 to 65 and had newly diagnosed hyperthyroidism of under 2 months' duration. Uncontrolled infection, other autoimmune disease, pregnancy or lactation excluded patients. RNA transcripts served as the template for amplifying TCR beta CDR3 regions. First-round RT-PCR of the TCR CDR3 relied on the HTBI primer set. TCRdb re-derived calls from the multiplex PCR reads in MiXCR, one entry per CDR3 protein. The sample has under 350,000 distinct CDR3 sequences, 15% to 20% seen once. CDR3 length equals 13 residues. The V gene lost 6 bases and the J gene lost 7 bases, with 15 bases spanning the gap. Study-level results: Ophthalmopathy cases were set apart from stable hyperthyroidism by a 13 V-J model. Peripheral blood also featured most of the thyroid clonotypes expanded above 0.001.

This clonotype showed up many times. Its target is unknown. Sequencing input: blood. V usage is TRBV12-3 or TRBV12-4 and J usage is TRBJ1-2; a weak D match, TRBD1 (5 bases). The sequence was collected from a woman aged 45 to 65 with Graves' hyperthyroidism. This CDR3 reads CASRADSPAGYTF. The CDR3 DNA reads TGTGCCAGCAGGGCCGACAGTCCGGCTGGCTACACCTTC.